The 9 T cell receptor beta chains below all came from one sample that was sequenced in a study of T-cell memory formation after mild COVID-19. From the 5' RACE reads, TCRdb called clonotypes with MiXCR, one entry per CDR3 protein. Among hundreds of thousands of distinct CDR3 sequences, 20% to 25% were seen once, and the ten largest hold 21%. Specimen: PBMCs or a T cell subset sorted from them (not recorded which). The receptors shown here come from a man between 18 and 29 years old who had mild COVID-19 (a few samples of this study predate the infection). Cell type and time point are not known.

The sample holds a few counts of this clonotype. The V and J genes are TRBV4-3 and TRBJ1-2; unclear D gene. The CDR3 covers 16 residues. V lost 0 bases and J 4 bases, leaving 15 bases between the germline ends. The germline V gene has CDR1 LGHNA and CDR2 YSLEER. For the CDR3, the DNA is TGCGCCAGCAGCCAAGATAGGGCCCTGGGCGTCTATGGCTACACCTTC. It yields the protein CASSQDRALGVYGYTF.

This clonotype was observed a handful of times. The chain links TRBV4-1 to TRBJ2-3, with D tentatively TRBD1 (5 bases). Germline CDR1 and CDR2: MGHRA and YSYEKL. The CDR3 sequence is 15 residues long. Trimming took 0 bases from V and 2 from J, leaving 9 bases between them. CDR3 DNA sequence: TGCGCCAGCAGCCAAGATGAAGGGGCCACAGATACGCAGTATTTT. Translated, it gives CASSQDEGATDTQYF.

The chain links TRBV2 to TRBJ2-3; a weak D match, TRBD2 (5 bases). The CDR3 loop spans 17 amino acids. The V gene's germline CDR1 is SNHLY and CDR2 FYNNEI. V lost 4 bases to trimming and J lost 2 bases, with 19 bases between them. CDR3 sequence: CASSGKIGVGDTDTQYF. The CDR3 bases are TGTGCCAGCAGTGGCAAAATCGGGGTGGGAGACACAGATACGCAGTATTTT.

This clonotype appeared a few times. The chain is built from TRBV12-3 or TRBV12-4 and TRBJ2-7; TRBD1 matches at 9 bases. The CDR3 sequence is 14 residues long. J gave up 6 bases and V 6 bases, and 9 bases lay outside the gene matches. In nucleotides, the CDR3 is TGTGCCAGCAGCCAGGCCGGGACAGGGAGCGAGCAGTACTTC. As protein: CASSQAGTGSEQYF.

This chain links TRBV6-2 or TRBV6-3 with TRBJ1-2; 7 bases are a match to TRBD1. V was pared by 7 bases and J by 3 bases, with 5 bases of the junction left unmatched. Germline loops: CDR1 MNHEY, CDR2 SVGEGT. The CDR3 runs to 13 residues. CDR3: CASTSTGHYGYTF. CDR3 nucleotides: TGTGCCAGCACCTCGACAGGGCACTATGGCTACACCTTC.

DNA for the CDR3: TGCAGCGTCGGGACAGTAGCAGAGACCCAGTACTTC. Protein product: CSVGTVAETQYF. V and J are TRBV29-1 and TRBJ2-5; 7 bases match TRBD1. The CDR3 spans 12 residues. With 6 bases clipped from V and 4 bases from J, the junction kept 5 bases outside the gene matches. The germline V gene has CDR1 SQVTM and CDR2 ANQGSEA.

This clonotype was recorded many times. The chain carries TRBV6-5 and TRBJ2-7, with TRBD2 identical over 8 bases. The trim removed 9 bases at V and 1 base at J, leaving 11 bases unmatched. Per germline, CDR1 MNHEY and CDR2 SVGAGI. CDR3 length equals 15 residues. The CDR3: CASPWPRGRSYEQYV. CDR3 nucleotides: TGTGCCAGTCCCTGGCCTCGCGGGAGGTCCTACGAGCAGTACGTC.

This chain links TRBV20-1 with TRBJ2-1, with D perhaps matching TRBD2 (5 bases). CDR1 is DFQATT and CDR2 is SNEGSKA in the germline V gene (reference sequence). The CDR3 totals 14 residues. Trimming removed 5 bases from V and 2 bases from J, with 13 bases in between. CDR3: CSARTAAAYNEQFF. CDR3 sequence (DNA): TGCAGTGCTCGCACAGCGGCCGCCTACAATGAGCAGTTCTTC.

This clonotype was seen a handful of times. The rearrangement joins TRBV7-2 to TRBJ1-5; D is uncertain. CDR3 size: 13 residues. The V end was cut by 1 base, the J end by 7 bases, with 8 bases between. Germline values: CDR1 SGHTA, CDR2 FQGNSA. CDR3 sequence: CASSLVVGQPQHF. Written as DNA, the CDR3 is TGTGCCAGCAGCTTAGTGGTGGGCCAGCCCCAGCATTTT.